Below are 18 T cell receptor beta chains sequenced from a single sample in a study of T cell repertoires in cytomegalovirus infection. Via MiXCR, TCRdb re-called the reads, giving one row per CDR3 protein. Altogether over 95,000 distinct CDR3 sequences are present, under 35% being singletons, with the ten largest covering 40% to 45%. Their antigens remain unidentified. This material consisted of CD8+ T cells from cultured PBMCs, taken from culture after CMV antigen stimulation. These receptors came from a human donor in good health (CMV status not recorded). Some clones in this sample may be carry-over from other donors' samples.

The chain carries TRBV6-6 and TRBJ1-1; D ambiguous. From germline, CDR1 is MNHNY and CDR2 SVGAGI (reference sequence). The V end was cut by 3 bases, the J end by 7 bases, with 15 bases between. CDR3 size: 14 residues. CDR3: CASSYEPLPDEAFF. CDR3 nucleotides: TGTGCCAGCAGTTATGAGCCACTCCCAGATGAAGCTTTCTTT.

Comments on this clonotype: Germline and junction disagree at one end, which may indicate a read error. This chain uses TRBV29-1 with TRBJ1-2; D uncertain. Germline CDR1 reads SQVTM; CDR2 reads ANQGSEA. The CDR3 has 12 amino acids. The chain's CDR3 is CSVEDIFGGYTF. CDR3 sequence (DNA): TGCAGCGTCGAAGACATCTTTGGGGGCTACACCTTC.

The gene calls are TRBV7-2 and TRBJ2-1; D not certain. Trimming pared 1 base from V and 7 bases from J, leaving 17 bases between. The length of the CDR3 is 16 residues. CDR1 is SGHTA, CDR2 FQGNSA, per germline. As DNA, the CDR3 is TGTGCCAGCAGCTTAGTGGTGGGGTGGAATGGGAATGAGCAGTTCTTC. It specifies CASSLVVGWNGNEQFF.

There are a few counts of this clonotype. The rearrangement joins TRBV19 to TRBJ2-1; D is unresolved. The germline V and J ends were trimmed by 3 bases and 0 bases, with 9 bases remaining between them. Per germline, CDR1 LNHDA and CDR2 SQIVND (reference sequence). This CDR3 contains 15 residues. The CDR3 here is CASSMSGSSYNEQFF. CDR3 nucleotide sequence: TGTGCCAGTAGTATGTCGGGTTCCTCCTACAATGAGCAGTTCTTC. Together with reference TRBV19 and TRBJ2-1, the CDR3 gives the full variable domain: DGGITQSPKYLFRKEGQNVTLSCEQNLNHDAMYWYRQDPGQGLRLIYYSQIVNDFQKGDIAEGYSVSREKKESFPLTVTSAQKNPTAFYLCASSMSGSSYNEQFFGPGTRLTVL.

The chain has TRBV7-8 and TRBJ2-2; tentatively, D is TRBD1 (5 bases). Germline V gene lookup returns CDR1 SGHVS and CDR2 FQNEAQ. The V and J ends lost 6 bases and 2 bases respectively, with 16 bases between them. The CDR3 has 16 amino acids. CDR3 nucleotides: TGTGCCAGCAGTCCCCGATCCAGGGATAACACCGGGGAGCTGTTTTTT. Its translation: CASSPRSRDNTGELFF.

This clonotype was recorded a few times. The chain carries TRBV7-2 and TRBJ1-1; unclear D gene. The CDR3 is made up of 13 amino acids. CDR1 and CDR2 from the germline V gene are SGHTA and FQGNSA. V shed 1 base and J shed 0 bases, with 3 bases lying between them. CDR3 protein: CASSLVVNTEAFF. The CDR3 DNA is TGTGCCAGCAGCTTAGTTGTGAACACTGAAGCTTTCTTT.

This clonotype was observed at least ten times. The chain uses TRBV27 and TRBJ2-7, with D possibly being TRBD1 (5 bases). V gave up 0 bases and J gave up 7 bases, with 10 bases separating them. This CDR3 has 13 residues. The V gene's germline CDR1 is MNHEY and CDR2 SMNVEV (reference sequence). The CDR3 here is CASSLSAGAEQYF. The CDR3 DNA sequence: TGTGCCAGCAGTTTATCGGCTGGGGCGGAGCAGTACTTC.

The J gene is TRBJ2-7, the V gene TRBV14, with unresolved D. Trimming removed 1 base at V and 7 bases at J, with 8 bases between. Germline CDR1 and CDR2: SGHDN and FVKESK. The CDR3 runs to 12 residues. CDR3 DNA sequence: TGTGCCAGCAGCCAAGGGTCCCGGGAGCAGTACTTC. Its translation is CASSQGSREQYF.

This chain links TRBV12-3 or TRBV12-4 with TRBJ2-7; D gene uncertain. V shed 2 bases and J shed 5 bases, with 13 bases lying between them. CDR3 length: 14 amino acids. The CDR3 coding sequence is TGTGCCAGCAGTTTAACGTCCAGGCTGGACGAGCAGTACTTC. The encoded protein is CASSLTSRLDEQYF.

This clonotype was seen at least ten times. The chain couples TRBV7-2 to TRBJ2-3; tentatively, D is TRBD1 or TRBD2 (5 bases each). Looked up from germline, CDR1 is SGHTA and CDR2 is FQGNSA. The CDR3 covers 13 residues. Trimming cost V 5 bases and J 6 bases, with 12 bases left between them. For the CDR3, the DNA is TGTGCCAGCAGCCTGGGACCGCAGGATACGCAGTATTTT. It encodes CASSLGPQDTQYF.

This clonotype appeared a few times. The chain has TRBV28 and TRBJ2-7, with a possible D match to TRBD1 (6 bases). V shed 6 bases and J shed 2 bases, with 14 bases lying between them. Per the germline V gene, CDR1 is MDHEN and CDR2 is SYDVKM. CDR3 size: 14 residues. In DNA, the CDR3 is TGTGCCAGCAGGCTGGACAGTGTAGCCTACGAGCAGTACTTC. It specifies CASRLDSVAYEQYF.

The chain couples TRBV27 to TRBJ1-1; D perhaps matches TRBD1 (5 bases). Germline CDR1 reads MNHEY; CDR2 reads SMNVEV (reference sequence). The CDR3 extends over 15 amino acids. V was shortened by 0 bases and J by 1 base, with 9 bases between the two germline ends. The chain's CDR3 is CASSLSHGQNTEAFF. CDR3 nucleotides: TGTGCCAGCAGTTTATCCCACGGACAGAACACTGAAGCTTTCTTT.

The gene calls are TRBV10-3 and TRBJ2-6; no firm D call. This CDR3 region has 17 residues. Germline V lookup: CDR1 ENHRY, CDR2 SYGVKD. The V end lost 2 bases, the J end lost 0 bases, and 11 bases lay between the germline ends. The CDR3 loop reads CAISEPRAYSGANVLTF. The CDR3 DNA is TGTGCCATCAGTGAGCCCCGTGCTTACTCTGGGGCCAACGTCCTGACTTTC.

This clonotype has only a few counts. CDR3 coding DNA: TGTGCCAGCAGTTCCATCCGGGACAGCTCCTACAATGAGCAGTTCTTC. Protein: CASSSIRDSSYNEQFF. The chain combines TRBV6-2 or TRBV6-3 with TRBJ2-1; 7 bases are a match to TRBD1. The V gene end was trimmed by 4 bases and the J gene end by 0 bases; junction bases not matched to a gene: 6. Germline values: CDR1 MNHEY, CDR2 SVGEGT. This CDR3 contains 16 residues.

This clonotype was observed a few times. The CDR3 bases are TGCGCCAGCAGCCAACCGCCGGGGTTCAATGAGCAGTTCTTC. It specifies CASSQPPGFNEQFF. The chain employs TRBV4-1 and TRBJ2-1, with D possibly TRBD2 on 5 matching bases. CDR1 and CDR2 from the germline V gene are MGHRA and YSYEKL. This CDR3 is built from 14 residues. The germline V and J ends were trimmed by 2 bases and 6 bases, with 11 bases remaining between them.

This clonotype was detected only a few times. The chain carries TRBV7-6 and TRBJ1-5, with unresolved D. Germline-derived CDR1 and CDR2 are SGHVS and FNYEAQ. The length of the CDR3 is 13 residues. With 1 base removed from V and 5 bases from J, the gap between germline ends came to 6 bases. CDR3 coding DNA: TGTGCCAGCAGCTTAGACAGAGATCAGCCCCAGCATTTT. It specifies CASSLDRDQPQHF.

The V gene is TRBV27, the J gene TRBJ1-1, with D tentatively TRBD1 (5 bases). The V and J ends lost 5 bases and 2 bases respectively, with 27 bases between them. Germline CDR1 MNHEY, CDR2 SMNVEV (reference sequence). This CDR3 has 19 residues. Written as DNA, the CDR3 is TGTGCCAGCAGTACATTAGGTCTTGGGGAAGAAGGGGTAAACACTGAAGCTTTCTTT. Its protein is CASSTLGLGEEGVNTEAFF.

A note on this clonotype: A clone one base away is much larger, so this may be a read error. The rearrangement links TRBV7-6 to TRBJ2-7; the D is unclear. The germline CDR1 and CDR2 sequences are SGHVS and FNYEAQ. Between the trimmed V and J ends, which lost 5 bases and 5 bases, there was a span of 7 bases. This CDR3 region has 11 residues. The CDR3 sequence is CASSHSDEQYF. The CDR3, as DNA: TGTGCCAGCAGCCATAGTGACGAGCAGTACTTC.